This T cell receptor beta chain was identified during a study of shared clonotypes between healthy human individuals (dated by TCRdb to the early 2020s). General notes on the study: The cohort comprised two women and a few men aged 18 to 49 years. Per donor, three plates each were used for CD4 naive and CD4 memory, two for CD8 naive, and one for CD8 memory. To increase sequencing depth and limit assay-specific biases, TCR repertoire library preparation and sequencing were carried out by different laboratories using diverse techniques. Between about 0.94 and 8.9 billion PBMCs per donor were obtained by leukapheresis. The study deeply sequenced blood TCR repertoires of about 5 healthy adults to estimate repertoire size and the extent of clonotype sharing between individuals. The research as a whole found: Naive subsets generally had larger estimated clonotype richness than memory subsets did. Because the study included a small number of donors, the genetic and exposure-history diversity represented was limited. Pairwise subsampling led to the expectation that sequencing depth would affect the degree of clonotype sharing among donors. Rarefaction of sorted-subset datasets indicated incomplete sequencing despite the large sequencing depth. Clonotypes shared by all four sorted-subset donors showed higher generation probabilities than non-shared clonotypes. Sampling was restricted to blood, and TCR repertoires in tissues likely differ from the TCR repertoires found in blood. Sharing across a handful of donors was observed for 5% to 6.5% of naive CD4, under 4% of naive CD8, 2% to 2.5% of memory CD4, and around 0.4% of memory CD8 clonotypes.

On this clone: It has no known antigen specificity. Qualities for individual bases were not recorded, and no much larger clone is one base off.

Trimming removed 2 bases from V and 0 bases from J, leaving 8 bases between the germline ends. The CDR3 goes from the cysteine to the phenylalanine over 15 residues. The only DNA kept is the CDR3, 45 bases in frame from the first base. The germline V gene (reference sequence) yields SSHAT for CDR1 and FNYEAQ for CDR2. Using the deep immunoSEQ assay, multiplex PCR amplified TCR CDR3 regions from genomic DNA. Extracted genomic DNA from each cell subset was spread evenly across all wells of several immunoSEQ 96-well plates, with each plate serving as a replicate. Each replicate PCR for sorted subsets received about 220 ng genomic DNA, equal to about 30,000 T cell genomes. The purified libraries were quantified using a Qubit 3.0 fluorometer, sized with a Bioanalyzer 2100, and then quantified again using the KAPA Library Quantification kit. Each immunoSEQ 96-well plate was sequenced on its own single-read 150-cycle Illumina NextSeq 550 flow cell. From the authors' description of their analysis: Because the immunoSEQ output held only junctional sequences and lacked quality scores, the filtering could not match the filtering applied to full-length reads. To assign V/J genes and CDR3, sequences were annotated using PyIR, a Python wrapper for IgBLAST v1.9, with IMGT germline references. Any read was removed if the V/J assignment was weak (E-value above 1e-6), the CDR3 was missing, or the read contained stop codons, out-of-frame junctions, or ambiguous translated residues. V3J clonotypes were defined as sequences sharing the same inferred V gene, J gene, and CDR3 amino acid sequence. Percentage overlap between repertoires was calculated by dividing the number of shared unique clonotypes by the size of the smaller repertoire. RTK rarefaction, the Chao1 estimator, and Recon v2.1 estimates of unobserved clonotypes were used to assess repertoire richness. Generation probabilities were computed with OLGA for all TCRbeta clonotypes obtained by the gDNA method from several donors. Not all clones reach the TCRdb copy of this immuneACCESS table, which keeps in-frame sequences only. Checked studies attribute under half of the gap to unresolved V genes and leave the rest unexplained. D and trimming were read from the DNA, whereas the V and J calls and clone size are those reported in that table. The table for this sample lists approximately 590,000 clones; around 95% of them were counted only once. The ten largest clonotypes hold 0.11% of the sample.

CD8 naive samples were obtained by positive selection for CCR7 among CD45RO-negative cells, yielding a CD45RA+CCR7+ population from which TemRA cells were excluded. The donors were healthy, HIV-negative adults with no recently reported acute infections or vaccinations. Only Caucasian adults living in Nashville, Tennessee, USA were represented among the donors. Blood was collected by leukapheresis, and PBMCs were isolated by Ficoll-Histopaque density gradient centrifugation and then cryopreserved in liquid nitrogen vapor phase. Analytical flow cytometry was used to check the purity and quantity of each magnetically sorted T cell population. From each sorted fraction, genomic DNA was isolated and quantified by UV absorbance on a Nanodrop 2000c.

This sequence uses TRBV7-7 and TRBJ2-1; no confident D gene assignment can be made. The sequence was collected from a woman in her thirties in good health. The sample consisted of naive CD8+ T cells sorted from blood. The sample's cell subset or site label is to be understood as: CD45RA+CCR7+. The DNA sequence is TGTGCCAGCAGCTTAAGCGAAAGCTCCTACAATGAGCAGTTCTTC. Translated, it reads CASSLSESSYNEQFF.